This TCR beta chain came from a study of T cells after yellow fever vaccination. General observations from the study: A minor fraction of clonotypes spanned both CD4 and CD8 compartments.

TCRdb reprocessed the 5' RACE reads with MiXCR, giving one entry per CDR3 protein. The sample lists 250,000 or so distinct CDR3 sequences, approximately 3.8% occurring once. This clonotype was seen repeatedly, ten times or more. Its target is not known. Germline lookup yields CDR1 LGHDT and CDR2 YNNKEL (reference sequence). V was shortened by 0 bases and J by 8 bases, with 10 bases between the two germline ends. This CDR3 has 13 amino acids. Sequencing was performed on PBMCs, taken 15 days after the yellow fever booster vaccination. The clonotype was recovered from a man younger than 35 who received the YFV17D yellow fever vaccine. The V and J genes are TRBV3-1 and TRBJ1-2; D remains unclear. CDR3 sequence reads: CASSQEGSRGYTF. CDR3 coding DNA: TGTGCCAGCAGCCAAGAGGGATCACGGGGCTACACCTTC. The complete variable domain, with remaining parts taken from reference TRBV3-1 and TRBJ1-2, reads DTAVSQTPKYLVTQMGNDKSIKCEQNLGHDTMYWYKQDSKKFLKIMFSYNNKELIINETVPNRFSPKSPDKAHLNLHINSLELGDSAVYFCASSQEGSRGYTFGSGTRLTVV.